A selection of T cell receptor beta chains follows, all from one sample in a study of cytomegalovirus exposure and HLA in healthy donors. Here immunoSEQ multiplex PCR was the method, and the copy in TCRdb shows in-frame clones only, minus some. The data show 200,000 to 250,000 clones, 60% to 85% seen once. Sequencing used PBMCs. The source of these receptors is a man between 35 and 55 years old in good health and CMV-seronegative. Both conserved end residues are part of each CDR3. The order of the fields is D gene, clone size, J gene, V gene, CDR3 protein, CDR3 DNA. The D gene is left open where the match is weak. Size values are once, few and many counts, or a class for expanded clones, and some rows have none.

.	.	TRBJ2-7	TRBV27	CASSLSGRGGAPYEQYF	TGTGCCAGCAGTTTATCGGGTAGGGGGGGGGCTCCCTACGAGCAGTACTTC
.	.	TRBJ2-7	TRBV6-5	CASSYSSSTNEQYF	TGTGCCAGCAGTTACTCTAGCTCCACCAACGAGCAGTACTTC
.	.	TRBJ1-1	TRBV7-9	CASSSGHPRDTEAFF	TGTGCCAGCAGCTCCGGTCACCCGAGGGACACTGAAGCTTTCTTT
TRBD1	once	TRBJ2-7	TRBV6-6	CASSYGTGVYEQYF	TGTGCCAGCAGTTACGGGACAGGGGTTTACGAGCAGTACTTC
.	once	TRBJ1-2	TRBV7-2	CASSLIPLGDSLIPDGYTF	TGTGCCAGCAGCCTTATACCCTTGGGGGACTCCCTTATACCGGATGGCTACACCTTC
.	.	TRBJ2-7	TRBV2	CASRLDREEQYF	TGTGCCAGCAGACTCGACAGAGAGGAGCAGTACTTC
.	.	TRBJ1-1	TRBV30	CAWSASRDTEAFF	TGTGCCTGGAGTGCCTCGAGGGACACTGAAGCTTTCTTT
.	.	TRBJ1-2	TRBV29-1	CSVEITGNVYGYTF	TGCAGCGTTGAGATTACAGGGAATGTCTATGGCTACACCTTC
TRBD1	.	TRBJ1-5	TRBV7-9	CSSSQEGASNQPQHF	TGTTCCAGCAGCCAGGAGGGGGCGAGCAATCAGCCCCAGCATTTT
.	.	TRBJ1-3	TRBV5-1	CASSLASVSGNTIYF	TGCGCCAGCAGCTTGGCCTCTGTCTCTGGAAACACCATATATTTT
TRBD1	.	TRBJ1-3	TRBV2	CASSDRTGGNTIYF	TGTGCCAGCAGTGACCGGACAGGGGGAAACACCATATATTTT
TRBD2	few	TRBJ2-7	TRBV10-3	CAINKAGTSYEQYF	TGTGCCATCAACAAAGCGGGGACCTCCTACGAGCAGTACTTC
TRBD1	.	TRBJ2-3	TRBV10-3	CAIRGTGVVTDTQYF	TGTGCCATCAGGGGGACAGGGGTGGTCACAGATACGCAGTATTTT
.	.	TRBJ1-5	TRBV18	CASSPPGGVRNQPQHF	TGTGCCAGCTCACCACCGGGAGGGGTTCGCAATCAGCCCCAGCATTTT
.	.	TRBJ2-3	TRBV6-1	CASSETRPLFFSTDTQYF	TGTGCCAGCAGTGAAACTAGACCATTATTCTTTAGCACAGATACGCAGTATTTT
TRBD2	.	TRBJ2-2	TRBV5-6	CASSLEVAGLLNTGELFF	TGTGCCAGCAGCTTGGAAGTAGCGGGCCTCTTGAACACCGGGGAGCTGTTTTTT
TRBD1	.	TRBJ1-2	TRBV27	CASSLSSTGGGYGYTF	TGTGCCAGCAGTTTATCGTCGACAGGGGGCGGGTATGGCTACACCTTC
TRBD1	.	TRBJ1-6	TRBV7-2	CASSSGGASSYNSPLHF	TGTGCCAGCAGCTCAGGGGGCGCGAGCTCCTATAATTCACCCCTCCACTTT
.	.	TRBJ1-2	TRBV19	CASRTRGAENYGYTF	TGTGCCAGTAGGACGCGGGGAGCAGAAAACTATGGCTACACCTTC
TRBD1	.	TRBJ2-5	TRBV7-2	CASSLQGPGGKETQYF	TGTGCCAGCAGCCTCCAGGGCCCAGGGGGTAAAGAGACCCAGTACTTC
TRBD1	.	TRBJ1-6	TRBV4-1	CASSSLGTGYNSPLHF	TGCGCCAGCAGCTCCCTTGGGACAGGGTATAATTCACCCCTCCACTTT
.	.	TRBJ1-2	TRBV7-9	CASSLGWGPDGYTF	TGTGCCAGCAGCTTAGGTTGGGGCCCCGATGGCTACACCTTC
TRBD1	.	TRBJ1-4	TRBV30	CAWSHRDRGGLGEKLFF	TGTGCCTGGAGTCACCGGGACAGGGGTGGTCTAGGTGAAAAACTGTTTTTT
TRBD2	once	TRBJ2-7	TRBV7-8	CASSALGGGSYEQYF	TGTGCCAGCAGCGCTCTGGGCGGGGGCTCCTACGAGCAGTACTTC
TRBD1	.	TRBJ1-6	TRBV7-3	CASSQTRDRTHSPLHF	TGTGCCAGCAGCCAAACTAGGGACAGGACCCATTCACCCCTCCACTTT
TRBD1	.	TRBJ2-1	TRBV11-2	CASSPRDRGLYNEQFF	TGTGCCAGCAGCCCGCGGGACAGGGGTCTATACAATGAGCAGTTCTTC
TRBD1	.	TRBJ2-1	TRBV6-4	CASSPPRLRDRGYNEQFF	TGTGCCAGCAGTCCCCCCCGCCTCCGGGACAGGGGCTACAATGAGCAGTTCTTC
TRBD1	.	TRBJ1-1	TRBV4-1	CASSLGQANTEAFF	TGCGCCAGCAGCCTGGGACAGGCGAACACTGAAGCTTTCTTT
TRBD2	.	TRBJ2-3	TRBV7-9	CASSGVSGRGEWDTQYF	TGTGCCAGCAGCGGAGTATCGGGGCGGGGGGAATGGGATACGCAGTATTTT
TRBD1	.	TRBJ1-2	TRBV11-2	CASSRGQFYGYTF	TGTGCCAGCAGCCGGGGACAGTTCTATGGCTACACCTTC
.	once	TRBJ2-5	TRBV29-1	CSVVGNIPWAETQYF	TGCAGCGTTGTAGGCAACATTCCGTGGGCAGAGACCCAGTACTTC
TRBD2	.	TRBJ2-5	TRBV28	CASGLADETQYF	TGTGCCAGCGGACTAGCAGACGAGACCCAGTACTTC
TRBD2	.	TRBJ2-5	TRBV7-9	CASSLAPGLADETQYF	TGTGCCAGCAGCTTAGCGCCGGGACTAGCAGACGAGACCCAGTACTTC
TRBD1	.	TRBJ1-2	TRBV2	CASSGGQGDYGYTF	TGTGCCAGCAGTGGGGGACAGGGTGACTATGGCTACACCTTC
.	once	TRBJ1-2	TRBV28	CASRAGDNYGYTF	TGTGCCAGCAGGGCCGGAGATAACTATGGCTACACCTTC
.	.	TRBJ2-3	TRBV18	CASSPRELGDTQYF	TGTGCCAGCTCACCCAGGGAATTGGGAGATACGCAGTATTTT
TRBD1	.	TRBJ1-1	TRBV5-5	CASSSTGTKQNTEAFF	TGTGCCAGCAGCTCGACAGGGACGAAACAGAACACTGAAGCTTTCTTT
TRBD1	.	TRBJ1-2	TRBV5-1	CASSKTGGMRGYTF	TGCGCCAGCAGCAAGACAGGGGGTATGCGTGGCTACACCTTC
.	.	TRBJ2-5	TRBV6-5	CASSQQETQYF	TGTGCCAGCAGCCAACAAGAGACCCAGTACTTC
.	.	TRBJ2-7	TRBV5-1	CASSFGSSNYEQYF	TGCGCCAGCAGCTTCGGGAGTTCGAACTACGAGCAGTACTTC
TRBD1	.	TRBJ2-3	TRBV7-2	CASSRSTGLVDTQYF	TGTGCCAGCAGCCGGTCGACAGGGCTTGTCGATACGCAGTATTTT
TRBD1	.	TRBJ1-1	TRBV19	CASSALDRVIAGAEAFF	TGTGCCAGTAGTGCCTTGGACAGGGTGATAGCGGGGGCTGAAGCTTTCTTT
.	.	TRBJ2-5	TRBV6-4	CASSLSEETQYF	TGTGCCAGCAGTCTGTCCGAAGAGACCCAGTACTTC
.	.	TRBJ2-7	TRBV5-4	CASSLAPGTQEQYF	TGTGCCAGCAGCTTGGCGCCCGGGACTCAGGAGCAGTACTTC
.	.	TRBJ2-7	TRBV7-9	CASSLERGKYEQYF	TGTGCCAGCAGCTTAGAAAGGGGGAAGTACGAGCAGTACTTC
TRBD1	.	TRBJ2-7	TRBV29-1	CSVGTGRYNEQYF	TGCAGCGTTGGGACAGGGAGGTATAACGAGCAGTACTTC
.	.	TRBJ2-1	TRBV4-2	CASSQDYLDPFF	TGTGCCAGCAGCCAAGATTATCTAGACCCGTTCTTC
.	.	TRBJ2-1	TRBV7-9	CASGQRGVLTYNEQFF	TGTGCCAGCGGCCAGCGAGGCGTACTAACCTACAATGAGCAGTTCTTC
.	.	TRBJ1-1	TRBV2	CASSAGVNTEAFF	TGTGCCAGCAGTGCCGGGGTTAACACTGAAGCTTTCTTT
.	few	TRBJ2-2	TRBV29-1	CPFYTGELFF	TGCCCTTTCTACACCGGGGAGCTGTTTTTT
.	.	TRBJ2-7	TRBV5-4	CASSLESRSSYEQYF	TGTGCCAGCAGCTTGGAGTCGCGGAGCTCCTACGAGCAGTACTTC
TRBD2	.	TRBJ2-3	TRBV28	CASISGRAVHTQYF	TGTGCCAGCATTAGCGGGAGGGCCGTACATACGCAGTATTTT